This is a list of T cell receptor beta chains from one sample in a study of T-cell memory formation after mild COVID-19. TCRdb fed the 5' RACE reads into MiXCR, producing one record per CDR3 protein. The top ten clones hold about 8.1% of a sample with about 560,000 distinct CDR3 sequences, roughly 17% of them seen once. The sample consisted of PBMCs or a T cell subset sorted from them (not recorded which). All receptors derive from an adult woman who had mild COVID-19 (a few samples of this study predate the infection). Cell type and time point are not known. CDR3s leave out the opening cysteine and the closing phenylalanine or tryptophan.

CDR3: ASSQGQGVPEAF
V: TRBV4-1
J: TRBJ1-1

CDR3: VSGGNYGYT
V: TRBV20-1
J: TRBJ1-2

CDR3: ASSQAVGRDVYNEQF
V: TRBV14
J: TRBJ2-1

CDR3: ASSLVEGGEQY
V: TRBV12-3/TRBV12-4
J: TRBJ2-7

CDR3: AWTPPGHKEAF
V: TRBV30
J: TRBJ1-1

CDR3: ASSLARPNTEAF
V: TRBV5-6
J: TRBJ1-1

CDR3: ASSLVRRDRRVHGYT
V: TRBV7-9
J: TRBJ1-2

CDR3: ASSSGDVRGYT
V: TRBV5-4
J: TRBJ1-2

CDR3: ASSVSTSTDTQY
V: TRBV7-3
J: TRBJ2-3

CDR3: ASAFNGGEGTDTQY
V: TRBV5-1
J: TRBJ2-3

CDR3: ASSQDNASGRVNEQF
V: TRBV4-3
J: TRBJ2-1

CDR3: AISESTRAGGNNEQF
V: TRBV10-3
J: TRBJ2-1

CDR3: ASSRQGTEQF
V: TRBV2
J: TRBJ2-1

CDR3: ASSAIGTSGYNEQF
V: TRBV9
J: TRBJ2-1

CDR3: ASSLGLAGVSSYEQY
V: TRBV12-3/TRBV12-4
J: TRBJ2-7

CDR3: ATLLHPNTGELF
V: TRBV21-1
J: TRBJ2-2

CDR3: ARGPVKGSTDTQY
V: TRBV23-1
J: TRBJ2-3

CDR3: ASSLLGQGETQY
V: TRBV3-1
J: TRBJ2-5

CDR3: AWSGSSHYQPQH
V: TRBV30
J: TRBJ1-5

CDR3: ASSWSGNTEAF
V: TRBV27
J: TRBJ1-1

CDR3: ASSLTGSRQETQY
V: TRBV11-2
J: TRBJ2-5

CDR3: ASSLIQGGIKETQY
V: TRBV3-1
J: TRBJ2-5

CDR3: ASSKSGGNTEAF
V: TRBV7-2
J: TRBJ1-1

CDR3: ASSFTGTSEVYEQF
V: TRBV7-3
J: TRBJ2-1

CDR3: AWSASRGEKLF
V: TRBV30
J: TRBJ1-4

CDR3: AARKGTSGNQETQY
V: TRBV7-9
J: TRBJ2-5

CDR3: ASSSAGISYNSPLH
V: TRBV5-8
J: TRBJ1-6

CDR3: ASSPSSYRIRTAEAF
V: TRBV18
J: TRBJ1-1

CDR3: ASSSSDRSSYNSPLH
V: TRBV5-1
J: TRBJ1-6